The TCR beta chain under discussion was sequenced for a study of blood T cell repertoires in COVID-19. Germline V CDR1 and CDR2: MNHEY, SMNVEV (reference sequence). This CDR3 is 17 amino acids long. J lost 8 bases, V lost 0 bases, and 8 bases had no gene match. This clone was found once. Clones were sequenced by immunoSEQ multiplex PCR, and TCRdb holds only the in-frame ones, with some missing. The data contain under 350,000 clones, more than 75% of them singletons. Among Cohort 3 donors, those recovered had two negative PCRs, clearance, or symptom resolution. Sample: PBMCs or T cells enriched from blood (not recorded which). This chain joins TRBV27 and TRBJ2-1; 12 positions match TRBD2. The source is a man aged 60-69 years who had recovered from COVID-19. CDR3 nucleotide sequence: TGTGCCAGCAGTTTATCGAACCTAGCGGGAGGGCCTGATGAGCAGTTCTTC. Translated, it gives CASSLSNLAGGPDEQFF.